One sample yielded the 6 T cell receptor beta chains listed below, sequenced in a study of CD8 T cells in ankylosing spondylitis. Using its own MiXCR run on the 5' RACE reads, TCRdb lists one record per CDR3 protein. This table has 36,000 or so distinct CDR3 sequences, 13% appearing once. Sequencing was done on a sample of synovial fluid, either unsorted or a sorted T cell fraction (not recorded which). The receptors here all came from a male donor with ankylosing spondylitis.

V and J are TRBV7-6 and TRBJ1-1; 7 bases line up with TRBD1. CDR1 and CDR2 from the germline V gene are SGHVS and FNYEAQ. The CDR3 runs 15 residues. V dropped 4 bases and J dropped 1; count of bases not matched to a gene: 6. CDR3 nucleotide sequence: TGTGCCAGCAGCTCCTTTGGGACAGCGAACACTGAAGCTTTCTTT. It specifies CASSSFGTANTEAFF.

Of note for this clonotype: One junction end disagrees with the germline gene, perhaps due to a read error. This sequence joins TRBV20-1 and TRBJ2-1, with D unresolved. The CDR3 is 11 amino acids. Germline V gene sequence: CDR1 DFQATT, CDR2 SNEGSKA (reference sequence). The CDR3 nucleotides read TGCAGTGATAGAGTCTACGGTAAGCAGTTCTTC. Translating it yields CSDRVYGKQFF.

The chain has TRBV18 and TRBJ2-3; D remains unclear. Germline lookup yields CDR1 KGHSH and CDR2 LQKENI. Trimming took off 2 bases at V and 6 bases at J, with 3 bases between the two ends. This CDR3 comprises 11 residues. For the CDR3, the DNA is TGTGCCAGCTCACCATCCGATACGCAGTATTTT. Translated, it gives CASSPSDTQYF.

V usage is TRBV6-4 and J usage is TRBJ2-1; the match to TRBD2 covers 7 bases. The CDR3 has 14 amino acids. After removal of 3 bases from V and 8 bases from J, the junction contained 7 bases not matched to a gene. CDR1 is MRHNA, CDR2 SNTAGT, per germline. CDR3 DNA: TGTGCCAGCAGTGATGGGGGAGGGCCCGATGAGCAGTTCTTC. This encodes CASSDGGGPDEQFF.

This chain links TRBV7-3 with TRBJ2-1; 7 bases agree with TRBD2. The CDR3 runs 13 residues. The V and J ends lost 5 bases and 6 bases, in that order; junction bases with no gene match: 4. Germline V lookup: CDR1 SGHTA, CDR2 FQGTGA. The CDR3 spells CASSPGLTNEQFF. Here the CDR3 DNA reads TGTGCCAGCAGCCCGGGACTAACCAATGAGCAGTTCTTC.

This chain uses TRBV7-8 with TRBJ2-3; 12 nucleotides align to TRBD2. CDR1 and CDR2 from the germline V gene are SGHVS and FQNEAQ. The J segment lost 6 bases and the V segment lost 4 bases, leaving 8 bases of the junction unmatched. The CDR3 extends over 16 amino acids. The CDR3 reads CASSSGLAGMRDTQYF. The CDR3 DNA reads as TGTGCCAGCAGCTCCGGACTAGCGGGAATGAGGGATACGCAGTATTTT. The whole variable domain, remainder taken from reference TRBV7-8 and TRBJ2-3, is GAGVSQSPRYKVAKRGQDVALRCDPISGHVSLFWYQQALGQGPEFLTYFQNEAQLDKSGLPSDRFFAERPEGSVSTLKIQRTQQEDSAVYLCASSSGLAGMRDTQYFGPGTRLTVL.